A selection of T cell receptor beta chains follows, all from one sample in a study of blood T cell repertoires in COVID-19. Measured with immunoSEQ multiplex PCR; TCRdb has only the in-frame clones, and not every one. In the table there are around 250,000 clones, roughly nine tenths of which are singletons. Sequencing was performed on peripheral blood. All receptors come from a woman in her sixties or seventies who had recovered from COVID-19. The CDR3 runs from the conserved cysteine through the conserved F or W. The D gene is left open where the match is weak. Some rows have no size entry. The others give once, few or many, or a class for an expanded clone.

d_call	v_call	j_call	clone_size	cdr3_aa	cdr3_nt
.	TRBV5-1	TRBJ2-3	.	CASSLPGLANTDTQYF	TGCGCCAGCAGCTTGCCTGGCCTAGCGAATACAGATACGCAGTATTTT
.	TRBV7-9	TRBJ2-3	.	CASSPPGLSTDTQYF	TGTGCCAGCAGCCCACCGGGACTCAGCACAGATACGCAGTATTTT
TRBD1	TRBV10-3	TRBJ2-2	.	CAISGGQGAAGELFF	TGTGCCATCAGTGGGGGACAGGGGGCGGCCGGGGAGCTGTTTTTT
.	TRBV28	TRBJ1-5	.	CASIGGVQPQHF	TGTGCCAGCATAGGGGGTGTTCAGCCCCAGCATTTT
TRBD1	TRBV5-1	TRBJ2-1	.	CASSAGQARAEQFF	TGCGCCAGCAGCGCGGGACAGGCAAGGGCTGAGCAGTTCTTC
TRBD2	TRBV5-1	TRBJ2-7	.	CASSLVTSGAYEQYF	TGCGCCAGCAGCTTGGTAACTAGCGGGGCGTACGAGCAGTACTTC
TRBD1	TRBV7-8	TRBJ2-2	.	CASSPGQGWFTGELFF	TGTGCCAGCAGCCCCGGACAGGGGTGGTTCACCGGGGAGCTGTTTTTT
TRBD1	TRBV29-1	TRBJ1-4	.	CSVGETGRSEKLFF	TGCAGCGTTGGGGAGACAGGGCGAAGTGAAAAACTGTTTTTT
TRBD1	TRBV9	TRBJ1-6	.	CASSVGEQGYSPLHF	TGTGCCAGCAGCGTAGGCGAACAGGGGTATTCACCCCTCCACTTT
.	TRBV3-1/TRBV3-2	TRBJ1-1	.	CASSQERARGTEAFF	TGTGCCAGCAGCCAAGAGAGGGCGCGGGGCACTGAAGCTTTCTTT
TRBD2	TRBV10-2	TRBJ2-5	.	CASSPGTTQETQYF	TGCGCCAGCAGCCCCGGGACTACACAAGAGACCCAGTACTTC
.	TRBV19	TRBJ1-1	.	CASSRSGGTEAFF	TGTGCCAGTAGTCGGTCGGGAGGGACTGAAGCTTTCTTT
.	TRBV9	TRBJ1-5	.	CASSVRQDGQPQHF	TGTGCCAGCAGCGTTCGACAGGATGGACAGCCCCAGCATTTT
TRBD2	TRBV3-1/TRBV3-2	TRBJ2-5	once	CASSHRGAGGQETQYF	TGTGCCAGCAGCCACCGTGGTGCGGGGGGGCAAGAGACCCAGTACTTC
.	TRBV5-4	TRBJ2-7	.	CASRMEEQYF	TGTGCCAGCAGAATGGAGGAGCAGTACTTC
.	TRBV27	TRBJ1-4	.	CASRMGVAPNEKLFF	TGTGCCAGCAGAATGGGAGTGGCCCCTAATGAAAAACTGTTTTTT
TRBD2	TRBV29-1	TRBJ2-7	.	CSAGTSGSYEQYF	TGCAGCGCTGGGACTAGCGGGTCCTACGAGCAGTACTTC
.	TRBV2	TRBJ1-3	few	CASSDNGNTIYF	TGTGCCAGCAGTGATAATGGAAACACCATATATTTT
.	TRBV6-2/TRBV6-3	TRBJ2-1	few	CASSSGFTYNEQFF	TGTGCCAGCAGTAGCGGTTTTACCTACAATGAGCAGTTCTTC
TRBD2	TRBV5-6	TRBJ2-2	.	CASSLPGTSPGELFF	TGTGCCAGCAGTCTACCGGGGACTAGCCCCGGGGAGCTGTTTTTT
.	TRBV6-5	TRBJ2-7	.	CASKRLQGYEQYF	TGTGCCAGCAAGCGATTACAGGGTTACGAGCAGTACTTC
.	TRBV14	TRBJ1-3	.	CASSLDISGTIYF	TGTGCCAGCAGCCTGGACATCTCCGGCACCATATATTTT
TRBD1	TRBV2	TRBJ2-5	once	CASSPDRALWTQYF	TGTGCCAGCAGTCCCGACAGGGCCCTTTGGACCCAGTACTTC
.	TRBV7-9	TRBJ1-2	.	CASSDSRGPNYGYTF	TGTGCCAGCAGCGACTCCAGGGGCCCTAACTATGGCTACACCTTC
TRBD2	TRBV13	TRBJ2-2	.	CASSSLERGTPGELFF	TGTGCCAGCAGCTCCCTGGAGCGGGGAACTCCCGGGGAGCTGTTTTTT
TRBD1	TRBV28	TRBJ2-7	.	CASSSAGTGRHEQYF	TGTGCCAGCAGTTCTGCCGGGACAGGGAGGCACGAGCAGTACTTC
TRBD1	TRBV29-1	TRBJ2-2	.	CSGETGGHGELFF	TGCAGCGGGGAAACAGGGGGCCACGGGGAGCTGTTTTTT
.	TRBV9	TRBJ1-2	.	CASSVEGGVGYGYTF	TGTGCCAGCAGCGTAGAGGGAGGTGTGGGATATGGCTACACCTTC
TRBD1	TRBV5-4	TRBJ2-1	.	CASTQGANYNEQFF	TGTGCCAGCACCCAGGGGGCTAACTACAATGAGCAGTTCTTC
TRBD1	TRBV6-5	TRBJ1-3	.	CASSRQGGNTIYF	TGTGCCAGCAGTAGACAGGGCGGAAACACCATATATTTT
.	TRBV18	TRBJ2-7	.	CASSPSGLNEQYF	TGTGCCAGCTCACCATCAGGGTTGAACGAGCAGTACTTC
TRBD1	TRBV6-5	TRBJ2-1	few	CASSTHRGNEQFF	TGTGCCAGCAGTACCCACAGGGGCAATGAGCAGTTCTTC
TRBD1	TRBV27	TRBJ2-7	few	CASSYAQGAHEQYF	TGTGCCAGCAGTTACGCCCAGGGGGCCCACGAGCAGTACTTC
.	TRBV7-2	TRBJ2-1	once	CASNLRGAPGQFF	TGTGCCAGCAACTTACGGGGGGCCCCGGGGCAGTTCTTC
.	TRBV7-2	TRBJ1-1	.	CASSFSGRYTEAFF	TGTGCCAGCAGCTTCTCCGGGAGATACACTGAAGCTTTCTTT
.	TRBV28	TRBJ1-6	.	CASSFWRNNSPLHF	TGTGCCAGCAGTTTTTGGCGGAATAATTCACCCCTCCACTTT
TRBD2	TRBV5-1	TRBJ2-7	.	CASSQVAGLRSYEQYF	TGCGCCAGCAGCCAGGTAGCGGGTCTCAGGTCCTACGAGCAGTACTTC
.	TRBV6-5	TRBJ2-1	.	CASSPITGEQFF	TGTGCCAGCAGCCCGATCACTGGTGAGCAGTTCTTC
.	TRBV25-1	TRBJ1-2	.	CASSELQGDYGYTF	TGTGCCAGCAGTGAATTGCAGGGCGACTATGGCTACACCTTC
.	TRBV3-1/TRBV3-2	TRBJ1-1	.	CASSYLNTEAFF	TGTGCCAGCAGCTATTTGAACACTGAAGCTTTCTTT
.	TRBV7-3	TRBJ2-1	.	CASSLRPGGVDNEQFF	TGTGCCAGCAGCTTAAGGCCAGGAGGTGTTGACAATGAGCAGTTCTTC
.	TRBV5-1	TRBJ2-1	.	CASSSDGGPPGEQFF	TGCGCCAGCAGTTCTGACGGGGGGCCCCCCGGTGAGCAGTTCTTC
.	TRBV15	TRBJ1-6	.	CATSRETYNSPLHF	TGTGCCACCAGCAGGGAGACCTATAATTCACCCCTCCACTTT
.	TRBV3-1/TRBV3-2	TRBJ1-3	.	CASSGFGGRGNTIYF	TGTGCCAGCAGTGGATTCGGGGGAAGAGGTAACACCATATATTTT
.	TRBV11-2	TRBJ1-2	.	CASSLSGSIYGYTF	TGTGCCAGCAGCTTATCGGGGAGCATATATGGCTACACCTTC
.	TRBV27	TRBJ2-7	.	CASSSRREQYF	TGTGCCAGCAGTTCACGGAGAGAGCAGTACTTC
.	TRBV18	TRBJ2-1	.	CASSPLGAGIWNEQFF	TGTGCCAGCTCACCTCTTGGGGCAGGGATCTGGAATGAGCAGTTCTTC
TRBD1	TRBV18	TRBJ2-5	.	CASSPGQPPETQYF	TGTGCCAGCTCACCGGGACAGCCCCCAGAGACCCAGTACTTC
.	TRBV6-5	TRBJ2-1	.	CASSYEFGVAYNEQFF	TGTGCCAGCAGTTACGAGTTCGGGGTAGCGTACAATGAGCAGTTCTTC
.	TRBV6-5	TRBJ1-2	.	CASRLTGSLPGYTF	TGTGCCAGCAGGCTGACAGGTAGCCTCCCTGGCTACACCTTC
TRBD1	TRBV6-5	TRBJ1-2	.	CASSYLDRGLGYGYTF	TGTGCCAGCAGTTACCTAGACAGGGGTCTAGGGTATGGCTACACCTTC